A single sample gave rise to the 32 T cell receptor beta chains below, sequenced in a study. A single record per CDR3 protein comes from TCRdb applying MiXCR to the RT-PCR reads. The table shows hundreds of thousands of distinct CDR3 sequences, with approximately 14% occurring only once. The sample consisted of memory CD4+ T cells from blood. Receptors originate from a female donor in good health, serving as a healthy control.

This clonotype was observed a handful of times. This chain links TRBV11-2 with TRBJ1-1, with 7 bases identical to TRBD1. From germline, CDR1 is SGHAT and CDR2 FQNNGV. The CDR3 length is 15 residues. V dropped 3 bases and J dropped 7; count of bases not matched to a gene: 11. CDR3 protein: CASSLKVRGTGEAFF. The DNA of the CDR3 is TGTGCCAGCAGCTTGAAGGTCAGGGGGACGGGTGAAGCTTTCTTT.

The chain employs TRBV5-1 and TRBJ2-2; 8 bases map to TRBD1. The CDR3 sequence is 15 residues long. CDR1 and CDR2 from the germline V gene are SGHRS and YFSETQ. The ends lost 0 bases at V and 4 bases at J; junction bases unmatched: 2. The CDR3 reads CASSLAGTGTGELFF. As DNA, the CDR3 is TGCGCCAGCAGCTTGGCCGGGACAGGCACCGGGGAGCTGTTTTTT.

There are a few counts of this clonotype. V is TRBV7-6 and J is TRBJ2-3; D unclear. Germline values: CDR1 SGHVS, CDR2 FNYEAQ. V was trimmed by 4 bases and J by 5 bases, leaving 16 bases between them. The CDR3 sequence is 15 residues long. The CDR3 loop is CASSSAVGYEDTQYF. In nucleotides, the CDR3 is TGTGCCAGCAGCTCCGCAGTCGGGTATGAAGATACGCAGTATTTT.

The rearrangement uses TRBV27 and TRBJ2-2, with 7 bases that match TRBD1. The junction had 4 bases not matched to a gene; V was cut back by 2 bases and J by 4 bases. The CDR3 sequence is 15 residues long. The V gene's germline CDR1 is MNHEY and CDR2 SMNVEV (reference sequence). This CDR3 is CASSLNGQVTGELFF. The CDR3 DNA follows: TGTGCCAGCAGTTTAAACGGACAGGTCACCGGGGAGCTGTTTTTT.

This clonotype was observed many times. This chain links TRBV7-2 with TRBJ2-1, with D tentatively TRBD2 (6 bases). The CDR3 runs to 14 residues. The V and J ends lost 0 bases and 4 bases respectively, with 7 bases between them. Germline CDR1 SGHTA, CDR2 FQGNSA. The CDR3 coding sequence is TGTGCCAGCAGCTTAGCAGGGACTTACAATGAGCAGTTCTTC. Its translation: CASSLAGTYNEQFF.

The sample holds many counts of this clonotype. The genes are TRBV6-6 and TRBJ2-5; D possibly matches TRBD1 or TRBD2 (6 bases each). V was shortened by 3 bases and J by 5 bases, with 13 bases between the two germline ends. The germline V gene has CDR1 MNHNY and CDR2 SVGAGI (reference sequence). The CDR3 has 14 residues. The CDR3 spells CASSYGGRGETQYF. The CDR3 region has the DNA TGTGCCAGCAGTTATGGGGGGCGCGGGGAGACCCAGTACTTC.

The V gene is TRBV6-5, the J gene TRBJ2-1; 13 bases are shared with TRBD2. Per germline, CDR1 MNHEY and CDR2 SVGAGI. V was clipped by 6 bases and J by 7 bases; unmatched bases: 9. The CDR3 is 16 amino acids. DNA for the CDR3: TGTGCCAGCAGCCAAATTCGGACTAGCGGGAGTAATGAGCAGTTCTTC. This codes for CASSQIRTSGSNEQFF.

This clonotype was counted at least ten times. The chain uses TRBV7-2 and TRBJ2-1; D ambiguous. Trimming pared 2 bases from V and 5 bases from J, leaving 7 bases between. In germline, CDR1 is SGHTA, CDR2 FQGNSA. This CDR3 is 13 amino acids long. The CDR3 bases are TGTGCCAGCAGCTTACATATAGACAATGAGCAGTTCTTC. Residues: CASSLHIDNEQFF.

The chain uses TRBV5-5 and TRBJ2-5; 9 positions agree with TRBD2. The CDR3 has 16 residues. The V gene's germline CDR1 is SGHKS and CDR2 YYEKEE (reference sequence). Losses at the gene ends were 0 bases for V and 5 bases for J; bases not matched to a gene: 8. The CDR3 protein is CASSLDASGNSETQYF. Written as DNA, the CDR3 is TGTGCCAGCAGCTTGGATGCTAGCGGGAATTCGGAGACCCAGTACTTC. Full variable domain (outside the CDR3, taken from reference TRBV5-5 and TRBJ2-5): DAGVTQSPTHLIKTRGQQVTLRCSPISGHKSVSWYQQVLGQGPQFIFQYYEKEERGRGNFPDRFSARQFPNYSSELNVNALLLGDSALYLCASSLDASGNSETQYFGPGTRLLVL.

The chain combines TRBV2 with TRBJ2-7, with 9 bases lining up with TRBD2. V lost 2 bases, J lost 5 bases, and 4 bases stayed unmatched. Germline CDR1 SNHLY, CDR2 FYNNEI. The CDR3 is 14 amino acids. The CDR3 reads CASSEIAGADEQYF. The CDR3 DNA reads TGTGCCAGCAGTGAAATAGCGGGAGCTGACGAGCAGTACTTC.

The CDR3 is CASSQLGARGETQYF. The CDR3 nucleotides are TGCGCCAGCAGTCAACTGGGGGCGCGGGGAGAGACCCAGTACTTC. J is TRBJ2-5 and V is TRBV5-1; D possibly uses TRBD1 or TRBD2 (6 bases each). From germline, CDR1 is SGHRS and CDR2 YFSETQ. The CDR3 is 15 amino acids. Trimming stripped 5 bases from V and 4 bases from J, with 18 bases between.

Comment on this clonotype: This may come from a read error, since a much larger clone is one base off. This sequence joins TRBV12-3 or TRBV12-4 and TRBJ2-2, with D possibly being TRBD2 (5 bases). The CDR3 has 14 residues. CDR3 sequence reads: CTSSPGTGTGELFF. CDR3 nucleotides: TGTACCAGCAGTCCAGGAACGGGAACCGGGGAGCTGTTTTTT.

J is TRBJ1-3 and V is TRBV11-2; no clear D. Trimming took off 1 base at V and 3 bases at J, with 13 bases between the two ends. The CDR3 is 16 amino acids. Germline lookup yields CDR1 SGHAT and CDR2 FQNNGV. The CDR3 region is CASSLVQPLIGNTIYF. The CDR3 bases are TGTGCCAGCAGCTTAGTACAACCATTGATTGGAAACACCATATATTTT. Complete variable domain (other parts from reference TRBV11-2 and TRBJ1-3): EAGVAQSPRYKIIEKRQSVAFWCNPISGHATLYWYQQILGQGPKLLIQFQNNGVVDDSQLPKDRFSAERLKGVDSTLKIQPAKLEDSAVYLCASSLVQPLIGNTIYFGEGSWLTVV.

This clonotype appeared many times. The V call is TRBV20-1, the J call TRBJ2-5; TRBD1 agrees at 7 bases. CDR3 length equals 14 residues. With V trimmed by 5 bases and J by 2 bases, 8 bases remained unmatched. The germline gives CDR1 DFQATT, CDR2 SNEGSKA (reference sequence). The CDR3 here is CSALKTQGQETQYF. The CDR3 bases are TGCAGTGCTTTAAAAACACAGGGGCAAGAGACCCAGTACTTC.

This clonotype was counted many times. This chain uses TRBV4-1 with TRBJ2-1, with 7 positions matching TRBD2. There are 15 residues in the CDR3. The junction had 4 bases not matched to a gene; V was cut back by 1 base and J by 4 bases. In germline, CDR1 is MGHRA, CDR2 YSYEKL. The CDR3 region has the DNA TGCGCCAGCAGCCAAGGTGCTAGCGGATACAATGAGCAGTTCTTC. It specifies CASSQGASGYNEQFF.

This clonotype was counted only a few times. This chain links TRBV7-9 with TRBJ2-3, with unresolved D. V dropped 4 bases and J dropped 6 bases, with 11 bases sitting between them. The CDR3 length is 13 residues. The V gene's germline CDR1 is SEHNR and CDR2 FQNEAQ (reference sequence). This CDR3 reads CASSSKESDTQYF. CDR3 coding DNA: TGTGCCAGCAGCTCTAAAGAATCCGATACGCAGTATTTT.

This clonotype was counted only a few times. The CDR3 coding sequence is TGCGCCAGCAGCTTGGGACAGGTTAGTGAAGCTTTCTTT. Translated: CASSLGQVSEAFF. The V call is TRBV5-1, the J call TRBJ1-1; possibly TRBD1 for D (6 bases). Trimming cost V 0 bases and J 7 bases, with 10 bases left between them. This CDR3 is built from 13 residues. Germline assignment: CDR1 SGHRS and CDR2 YFSETQ.

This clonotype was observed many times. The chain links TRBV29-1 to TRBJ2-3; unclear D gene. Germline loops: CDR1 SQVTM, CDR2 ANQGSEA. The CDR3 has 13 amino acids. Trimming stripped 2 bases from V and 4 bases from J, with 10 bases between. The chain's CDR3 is CSVEPLRSDTQYF. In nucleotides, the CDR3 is TGCAGCGTTGAACCTTTGAGGTCAGATACGCAGTATTTT.

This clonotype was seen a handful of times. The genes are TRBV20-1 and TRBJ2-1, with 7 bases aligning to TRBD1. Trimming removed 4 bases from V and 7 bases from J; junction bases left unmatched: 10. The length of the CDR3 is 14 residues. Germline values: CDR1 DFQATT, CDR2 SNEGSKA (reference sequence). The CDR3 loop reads CSAIAGTVLNEQFF. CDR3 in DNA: TGCAGTGCTATTGCCGGGACAGTTCTTAATGAGCAGTTCTTC.

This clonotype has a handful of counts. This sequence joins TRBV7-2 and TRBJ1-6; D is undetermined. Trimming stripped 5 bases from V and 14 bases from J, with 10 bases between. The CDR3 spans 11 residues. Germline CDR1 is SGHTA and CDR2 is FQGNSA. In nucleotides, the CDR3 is TGTGCCAGCAGCCGCTCGGTCACCCTCCACTTT. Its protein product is CASSRSVTLHF.

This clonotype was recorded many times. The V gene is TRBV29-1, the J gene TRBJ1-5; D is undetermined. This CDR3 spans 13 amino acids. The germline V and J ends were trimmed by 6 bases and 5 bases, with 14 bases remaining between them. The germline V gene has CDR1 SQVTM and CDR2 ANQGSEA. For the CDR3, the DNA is TGCAGCGTCGCTAGGGCCGGTGATCAGCCCCAGCATTTT. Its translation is CSVARAGDQPQHF.

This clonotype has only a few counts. CDR3 loop: CASSYRQGTYEQYF. CDR3 sequence (DNA): TGTGCCAGCAGTTACCGGCAGGGGACCTACGAGCAGTACTTC. The chain links TRBV6-5 to TRBJ2-7, with a tentative D call TRBD1 (6 bases). This CDR3 has 14 amino acids. V was shortened by 2 bases and J by 2 bases, with 10 bases between the two germline ends. The germline gives CDR1 MNHEY, CDR2 SVGAGI.

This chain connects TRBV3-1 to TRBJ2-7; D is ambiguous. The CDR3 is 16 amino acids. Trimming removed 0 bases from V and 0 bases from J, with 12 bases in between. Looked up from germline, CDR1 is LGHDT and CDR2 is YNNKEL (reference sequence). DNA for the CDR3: TGTGCCAGCAGCCAAGATTTTCAGTTTAGCTCCTACGAGCAGTACTTC. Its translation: CASSQDFQFSSYEQYF.

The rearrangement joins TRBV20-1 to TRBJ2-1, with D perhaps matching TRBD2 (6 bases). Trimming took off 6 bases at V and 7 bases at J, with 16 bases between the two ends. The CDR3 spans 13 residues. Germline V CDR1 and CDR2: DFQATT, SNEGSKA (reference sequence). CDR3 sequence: CSAEIPGGNEQFF. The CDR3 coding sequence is TGCAGTGCAGAAATCCCCGGGGGTAATGAGCAGTTCTTC.

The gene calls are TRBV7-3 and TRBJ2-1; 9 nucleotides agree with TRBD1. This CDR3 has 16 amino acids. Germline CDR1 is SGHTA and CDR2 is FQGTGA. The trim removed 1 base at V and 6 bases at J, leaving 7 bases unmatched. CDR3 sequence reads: CASSLRGTGLGNEQFF. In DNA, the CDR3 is TGTGCCAGCAGCTTAAGAGGGACAGGGTTGGGCAATGAGCAGTTCTTC.

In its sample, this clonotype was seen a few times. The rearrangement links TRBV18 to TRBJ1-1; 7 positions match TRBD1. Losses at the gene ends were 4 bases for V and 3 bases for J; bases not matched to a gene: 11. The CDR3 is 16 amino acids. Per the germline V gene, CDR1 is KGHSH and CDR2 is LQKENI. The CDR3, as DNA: TGTGCCAGCTCACGGGCAGGGGGTACGTACGACACTGAAGCTTTCTTT. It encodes CASSRAGGTYDTEAFF.

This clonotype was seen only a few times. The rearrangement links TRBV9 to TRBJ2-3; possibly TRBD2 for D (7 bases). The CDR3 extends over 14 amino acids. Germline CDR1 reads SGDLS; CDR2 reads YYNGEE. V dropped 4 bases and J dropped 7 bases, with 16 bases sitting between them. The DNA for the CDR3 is TGTGCCAGCAGCTTACACGGGGGGCCATATACGCAGTATTTT. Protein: CASSLHGGPYTQYF.

As DNA, the CDR3 is TGCAGTGCCTTAGGTTCTGGAAACACCATATATTTT. Translated: CSALGSGNTIYF. The chain joins TRBV20-1 to TRBJ1-3, with unresolved D. The CDR3 runs to 12 residues. Germline V gene sequence: CDR1 DFQATT, CDR2 SNEGSKA (reference sequence). The germline V and J ends were trimmed by 6 bases and 1 base, with 7 bases remaining between them.

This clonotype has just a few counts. CDR3 residues: CASSPGTSGLYQETQYF. DNA for the CDR3: TGCGCCAGCAGCCCGGGGACTAGCGGGTTGTACCAAGAGACCCAGTACTTC. This chain uses TRBV5-1 with TRBJ2-5; 12 bases fit TRBD2. CDR1 is SGHRS, CDR2 YFSETQ, per germline. CDR3 length equals 17 residues. After removal of 4 bases from V and 0 bases from J, the junction contained 7 bases not matched to a gene.

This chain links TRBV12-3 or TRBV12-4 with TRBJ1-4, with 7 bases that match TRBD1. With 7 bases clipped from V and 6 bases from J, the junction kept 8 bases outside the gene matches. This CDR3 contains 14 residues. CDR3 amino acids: CASTPTGFDEKLFF. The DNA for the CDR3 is TGTGCCAGCACCCCGACAGGGTTCGATGAAAAACTGTTTTTT.

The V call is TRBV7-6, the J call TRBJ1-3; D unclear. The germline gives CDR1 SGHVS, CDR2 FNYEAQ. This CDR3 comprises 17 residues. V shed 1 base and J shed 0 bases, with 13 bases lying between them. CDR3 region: CASSLEGFSYSGNTIYF. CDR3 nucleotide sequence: TGTGCCAGCAGCTTAGAAGGTTTTTCATACTCTGGAAACACCATATATTTT.

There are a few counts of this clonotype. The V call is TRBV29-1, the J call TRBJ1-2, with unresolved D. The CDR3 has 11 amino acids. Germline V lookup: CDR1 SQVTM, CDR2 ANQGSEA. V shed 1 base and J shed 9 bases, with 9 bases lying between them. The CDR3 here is CSVEVTQSYTF. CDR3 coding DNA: TGCAGCGTTGAAGTCACTCAGAGCTACACCTTC.